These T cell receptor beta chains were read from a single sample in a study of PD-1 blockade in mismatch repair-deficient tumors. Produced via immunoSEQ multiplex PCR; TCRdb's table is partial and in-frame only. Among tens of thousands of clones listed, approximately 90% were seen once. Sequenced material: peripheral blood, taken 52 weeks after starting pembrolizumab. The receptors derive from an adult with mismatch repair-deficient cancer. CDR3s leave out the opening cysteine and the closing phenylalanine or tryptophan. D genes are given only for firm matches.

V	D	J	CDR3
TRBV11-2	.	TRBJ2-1	ASRQSVGMGGNEQF
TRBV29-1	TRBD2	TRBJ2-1	SVAVRLAGDNEQF
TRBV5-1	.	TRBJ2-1	ASSLGASSYNEQF
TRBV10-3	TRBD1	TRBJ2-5	AISENRGKEETQY
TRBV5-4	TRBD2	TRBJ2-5	ASSSRLAGRETQY
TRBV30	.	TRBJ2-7	AWTRTVTYEQY
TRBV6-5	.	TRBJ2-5	ASSTERGVGETQY
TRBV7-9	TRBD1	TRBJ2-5	ASSLGGTGDGETQY
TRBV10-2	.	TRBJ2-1	ASSELASEQF
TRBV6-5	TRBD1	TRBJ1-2	ASRSLGQGVFGYT